The next 2 T cell receptor beta chains were all read from a single sample in a study of blood T cell repertoires in COVID-19. TCRdb's table, derived via immunoSEQ multiplex PCR, lists solely in-frame clones and lacks some. The sample carries some 180,000 clones, roughly 86% recorded once. The sequencing sample was made of peripheral blood. These receptors came from a woman of 80 years or more with COVID-19, enrolled during active disease.

This chain connects TRBV7-2 to TRBJ2-1; 8 nucleotides match TRBD1. Germline lookup yields CDR1 SGHTA and CDR2 FQGNSA. Losses at the gene ends were 4 bases for V and 1 base for J; bases not matched to a gene: 3. The CDR3 runs to 15 residues. The CDR3 loop is CASSSQGGSYNEQFF. The CDR3 DNA reads TGTGCCAGCAGCTCACAGGGGGGTTCCTACAATGAGCAGTTCTTC.

The J gene is TRBJ2-1, the V gene TRBV7-2; D might be TRBD2 (6 bases). Germline values: CDR1 SGHTA, CDR2 FQGNSA. The CDR3 contains 14 residues. V gave up 5 bases and J gave up 4 bases, with 12 bases separating them. The CDR3 sequence: CASSVGTSYNEQFF. CDR3 in DNA: TGTGCCAGCAGCGTCGGGACTTCTTACAATGAGCAGTTCTTC.